Presented here are 27 T cell receptor beta chains from one specimen sequenced in a study of technical replicates of blood from a few donors. Only in-frame clones appear in the TCRdb table, and some are missing; sequencing was by immunoSEQ multiplex PCR. The table shows fewer than 100,000 clones, with 95% to 98% occurring only once. Specimen: T cells isolated from PBMCs. The receptors here all came from a human donor in good health.

The table lists this clone with a count of one. The chain is built from TRBV5-1 and TRBJ2-5, with D tentatively TRBD2 (5 bases). The V and J ends lost 0 bases and 5 bases respectively, with 11 bases between them. The germline V gene encodes CDR1 SGHRS and CDR2 YFSETQ. This CDR3 contains 14 residues. The CDR3 region has the DNA TGCGCCAGCAGCTTGGTCGGAGGTAGGGAGACCCAGTACTTC. Amino acid sequence: CASSLVGGRETQYF.

This chain joins TRBV6-5 and TRBJ1-1, with 8 bases aligning to TRBD1. V trimming: 5 bases; J trimming: 6 bases; junction bases outside the gene matches: 11. The germline V gene encodes CDR1 MNHEY and CDR2 SVGAGI. This CDR3 is built from 15 residues. This CDR3 reads CASSQPGQVLSEAFF. The CDR3 DNA sequence: TGTGCCAGCAGTCAACCGGGACAGGTTCTCTCTGAAGCTTTCTTT.

V usage is TRBV27 and J usage is TRBJ2-3; 12 nucleotides line up with TRBD1. V dropped 5 bases and J dropped 0; count of bases not matched to a gene: 15. CDR1 and CDR2 (germline): MNHEY, SMNVEV (reference sequence). This CDR3 region has 20 residues. The CDR3 spells CASSTRDRGRYNRSTDTQYF. The CDR3 DNA follows: TGTGCCAGCAGTACCCGGGACAGGGGGCGTTATAACCGTAGCACAGATACGCAGTATTTT.

The chain is built from TRBV4-1 and TRBJ2-1, with 10 positions matching TRBD2. J was trimmed by 8 bases and V by 0 bases; bases with no gene match: 7. Germline V gives CDR1 MGHRA, CDR2 YSYEKL. The CDR3 spans 16 residues. CDR3 nucleotide sequence: TGCGCCAGCAGCCAAGATGAGCGGGGGGGCTTCTATGAGCAGTTCTTC. This encodes CASSQDERGGFYEQFF.

The chain uses TRBV27 and TRBJ2-1; TRBD2 matches 10 bases. The CDR3 is 16 residues long. With 8 bases clipped from V and 4 bases from J, the junction kept 11 bases outside the gene matches. Germline V gives CDR1 MNHEY, CDR2 SMNVEV (reference sequence). Here the CDR3 reads CASSYRPGLAYNEQFF. Here the CDR3 DNA reads TGTGCCAGCTCCTATCGTCCGGGACTAGCGTACAATGAGCAGTTCTTC.

The genes are TRBV11-2 and TRBJ1-2; 7 bases map to TRBD1. The V gene's germline CDR1 is SGHAT and CDR2 FQNNGV. After removal of 1 base from V and 5 bases from J, the junction contained 7 bases not matched to a gene. The CDR3 has 15 residues. CDR3 nucleotide sequence: TGTGCCAGCAGCTTAGCTCAGGGGGGCCATTATGGCTACACCTTC. It specifies CASSLAQGGHYGYTF.

The J gene is TRBJ1-1, the V gene TRBV10-3, with a weak D call TRBD1 (5 bases). Germline V gene data show CDR1 as ENHRY and CDR2 as SYGVKD. This CDR3 spans 11 amino acids. Trimming took off 4 bases at V and 8 bases at J, with 8 bases between the two ends. The CDR3 loop reads CAISGQTEAFF. CDR3 nucleotides: TGTGCCATCAGTGGACAGACCGAAGCTTTCTTT.

The table lists this clone with a count of one. This rearrangement joins TRBV23-1 to TRBJ1-2, with D maybe TRBD1 (6 bases). TRBV23-1 is an open reading frame whose function is uncertain. CDR3 length: 18 residues. Trimming removed 0 bases at V and 1 base at J, with 18 bases between. The CDR3 coding sequence is TGCGCCAGCAGTCAATCTAAGGTATGGGGACACCATAACTATGGCTACACCTTC. This gives the protein CASSQSKVWGHHNYGYTF.

The gene calls are TRBV28 and TRBJ1-1, with D possibly being TRBD1 (6 bases). Germline V gene data show CDR1 as MDHEN and CDR2 as SYDVKM. Trimming removed 6 bases at V and 9 bases at J, with 14 bases between. This CDR3 comprises 12 residues. The DNA for the CDR3 is TGTGCCAGCAGCATCGAACAGGGAAAAGCTTTCTTT. Its protein is CASSIEQGKAFF.

This sequence joins TRBV5-6 and TRBJ1-6; possibly TRBD1 for D (5 bases). The CDR3 contains 14 residues. Trimming took off 2 bases at V and 5 bases at J, with 8 bases between the two ends. In germline, CDR1 is SGHDT, CDR2 YYEEEE. The DNA of the CDR3 is TGTGCCAGCAGCTTAACAGGAGATAATTCACCCCTCCACTTT. This gives the protein CASSLTGDNSPLHF.

This clone showed up just once. The chain links TRBV6-1 to TRBJ2-5; 14 positions agree with TRBD2. Germline V CDR1 and CDR2: MNHNS, SASEGT. V lost 2 bases and J lost 2; bases outside the gene matches: 4. The CDR3 spans 17 residues. This CDR3 reads CASSESGLAGAQETQYF. In DNA form, the CDR3 reads TGTGCCAGCAGTGAATCGGGACTAGCGGGAGCACAAGAGACCCAGTACTTC.

The chain links TRBV6-5 to TRBJ2-7, with 10 bases that match TRBD1. The CDR3 sequence is 15 residues long. V lost 2 bases, J lost 4 bases, and 5 bases stayed unmatched. Germline V gene lookup returns CDR1 MNHEY and CDR2 SVGAGI. The CDR3: CASSYKGQGPYEQYF. The CDR3 DNA reads as TGTGCCAGCAGTTACAAGGGACAGGGGCCTTACGAGCAGTACTTC.

The chain has TRBV5-4 and TRBJ2-5; possibly TRBD2 for D (6 bases). This CDR3 comprises 10 residues. Germline V gives CDR1 SGHNT, CDR2 YYREEE (reference sequence). The CDR3 sequence: CAAGGETQYF. For the CDR3, the DNA is TGTGCGGCCGGGGGAGAGACCCAGTACTTC.

This chain uses TRBV28 with TRBJ2-7, with 9 bases aligning to TRBD1. The CDR3 totals 14 residues. CDR1 is MDHEN, CDR2 SYDVKM, per germline. V was pared by 5 bases and J by 4 bases, with 6 bases of the junction left unmatched. The CDR3 is CASSLGTGNYEQYF. The CDR3 bases are TGTGCCAGCAGTCTCGGGACAGGGAATTACGAGCAGTACTTC.

The chain uses TRBV7-9 and TRBJ2-3; 9 nucleotides agree with TRBD2. The V gene end was trimmed by 2 bases and the J gene end by 2 bases; junction bases not matched to a gene: 5. Germline CDR1 is SEHNR and CDR2 is FQNEAQ (reference sequence). This CDR3 has 16 amino acids. The CDR3: CASSLIAGGPTDTQYF. In DNA form, the CDR3 reads TGTGCCAGCAGCTTAATCGCGGGAGGGCCCACAGATACGCAGTATTTT. The entire variable domain, with the rest obtained from reference TRBV7-9 and TRBJ2-3, is as follows: DTGVSQNPRHKITKRGQNVTFRCDPISEHNRLYWYRQTLGQGPEFLTYFQNEAQLEKSRLLSDRFSAERPKGSFSTLEIQRTEQGDSAMYLCASSLIAGGPTDTQYFGPGTRLTVL.

A single count supports this clone. The chain employs TRBV10-1 and TRBJ2-3, with TRBD2 identical over 10 bases. Losses at the gene ends were 5 bases for V and 3 bases for J; bases not matched to a gene: 5. Germline V CDR1 and CDR2: WNHNN, SYGVQD (reference sequence). The CDR3 runs 15 residues. In DNA form, the CDR3 reads TGCGCCAGCAGTAAAACTAGCGGGGAAACAGATACGCAGTATTTT. It specifies CASSKTSGETDTQYF.

The rearrangement joins TRBV29-1 to TRBJ1-1; maybe TRBD1 (5 bases). The germline CDR1 and CDR2 sequences are SQVTM and ANQGSEA. V was trimmed by 4 bases and J by 4 bases, leaving 13 bases between them. The CDR3 consists of 13 residues. The CDR3 sequence: CSVAGAGVTEAFF. As DNA, the CDR3 is TGCAGCGTTGCCGGTGCGGGGGTCACTGAAGCTTTCTTT.

The rearrangement uses TRBV7-9 and TRBJ2-3; the D gene is possibly TRBD2 (5 bases). Germline CDR1 and CDR2: SEHNR and FQNEAQ (reference sequence). Trimming removed 5 bases at V and 4 bases at J, with 10 bases between. The CDR3 totals 13 residues. The CDR3 sequence is CASSVGSPDTQYF. The CDR3 coding sequence is TGTGCCAGCAGCGTAGGGAGCCCAGATACGCAGTATTTT. The full variable domain, with the rest looked up from reference TRBV7-9 and TRBJ2-3, is DTGVSQNPRHKITKRGQNVTFRCDPISEHNRLYWYRQTLGQGPEFLTYFQNEAQLEKSRLLSDRFSAERPKGSFSTLEIQRTEQGDSAMYLCASSVGSPDTQYFGPGTRLTVL.

J is TRBJ2-7 and V is TRBV5-4; maybe TRBD1 (6 bases). V lost 4 bases and J 5 bases, leaving 22 bases between the germline ends. The germline gives CDR1 SGHNT, CDR2 YYREEE (reference sequence). The CDR3 covers 16 residues. As DNA, the CDR3 is TGTGCCAGCAGCCCCAGGTTAGCCGGGACACTCAACGAGCAGTACTTC. This gives the protein CASSPRLAGTLNEQYF. Combining the CDR3 with reference TRBV5-4 and TRBJ2-7 gives the whole variable domain ETGVTQSPTHLIKTRGQQVTLRCSSQSGHNTVSWYQQALGQGPQFIFQYYREEENGRGNFPPRFSGLQFPNYSSELNVNALELDDSALYLCASSPRLAGTLNEQYFGPGTRLTVT.

V gene TRBV29-1 combines with J gene TRBJ2-1; D is undetermined. Looked up from germline, CDR1 is SQVTM and CDR2 is ANQGSEA. This CDR3 comprises 15 residues. V was pared by 3 bases and J by 0 bases, with 12 bases between. The DNA for the CDR3 is TGCAGCGTTGACGAGCCCGCAAGCTCCTACAATGAGCAGTTCTTC. Amino acids: CSVDEPASSYNEQFF.

V is TRBV6-6 and J is TRBJ1-5; D is uncertain. V gave up 4 bases and J gave up 7 bases, with 11 bases separating them. CDR1 is MNHNY and CDR2 is SVGAGI in the germline V gene (reference sequence). The CDR3 is made up of 13 amino acids. The CDR3 coding sequence is TGTGCCAGCAGTTTTACAGATAACCAGCCCCAGCATTTT. Translation: CASSFTDNQPQHF.

The rearrangement uses TRBV28 and TRBJ1-5; D might be TRBD1 (5 bases). CDR1 and CDR2 from the germline V gene are MDHEN and SYDVKM. The CDR3 totals 12 residues. V was clipped by 8 bases and J by 2 bases, with 7 bases between them. The CDR3 loop is CASGGGNQPQHF. Written as DNA, the CDR3 is TGTGCCAGCGGGGGGGGCAATCAGCCCCAGCATTTT.

The chain uses TRBV5-1 and TRBJ1-1; tentative D call: TRBD1 (5 bases). The length of the CDR3 is 15 residues. Trimming shortened V by 6 bases and J by 1 base, and 16 bases separated the two germline ends. Germline V gene sequence: CDR1 SGHRS, CDR2 YFSETQ. CDR3 sequence: CASTDLQDGNTEAFF. CDR3 nucleotide sequence: TGCGCCAGCACCGATCTACAGGATGGGAACACTGAAGCTTTCTTT.

The chain recombines TRBV6-1 with TRBJ2-1, with 8 bases lining up with TRBD2. The germline gives CDR1 MNHNS, CDR2 SASEGT. The CDR3 extends over 16 amino acids. V gave up 1 base and J gave up 8 bases; unmatched junction bases: 10. For the CDR3, the DNA is TGTGCCAGCAGTGAAGACACCAGCGGGAGAGGCTATGAGCAGTTCTTC. Its protein product is CASSEDTSGRGYEQFF.

This clone was found once. The V and J genes are TRBV4-1 and TRBJ1-1; D may be TRBD1 (5 bases). From germline, CDR1 is MGHRA and CDR2 YSYEKL. V lost 4 bases and J 3 bases, leaving 15 bases between the germline ends. CDR3 length equals 15 residues. CDR3 bases: TGCGCCAGCAGCCTCTCGCAGGGCATACACACTGAAGCTTTCTTT. Encoded protein: CASSLSQGIHTEAFF.

The chain couples TRBV5-1 to TRBJ2-3, with 10 bases matching TRBD2. Germline V gene lookup returns CDR1 SGHRS and CDR2 YFSETQ. V dropped 5 bases and J dropped 3; count of bases not matched to a gene: 9. CDR3 length: 16 residues. The CDR3 region is CASSHPSGSPTDTQYF. The CDR3, as DNA: TGCGCCAGCAGTCACCCTAGCGGGAGTCCAACAGATACGCAGTATTTT.

This chain connects TRBV5-1 to TRBJ1-4, with 8 bases aligning to TRBD1. V trimming: 4 bases; J trimming: 0 bases; junction bases outside the gene matches: 5. CDR1 is SGHRS, CDR2 YFSETQ, per germline. The CDR3 spans 16 residues. In DNA form, the CDR3 reads TGCGCCAGCAGCGAGGACAGGGCTCCAACTAATGAAAAACTGTTTTTT. Translated, it gives CASSEDRAPTNEKLFF.